A single T cell receptor beta chain is shown here with its context. The antigen remains undetermined. The entry originates in a study of identical twins. General study points: In zero-insertion analyses, partial confounding could arise from invariant MAIT and iNKT cells.

Template switching added a universal primer site; cDNA carried unique molecular identifiers. Each CDR3 protein gets one entry after TCRdb re-called the 5' RACE reads with MiXCR. The table has about 660,000 distinct CDR3 sequences, more than 6.5% seen once. The CDR3 runs 16 residues. Germline lookup yields CDR1 SEHNR and CDR2 FQNEAQ (reference sequence). The V segment lost 5 bases and the J segment 2 bases; nucleotides outside the gene matches: 9. This sample was shared with a second study, whose subject was yellow fever vaccine responses in identical twins.

The J gene is TRBJ2-1, the V gene TRBV7-9; the match to TRBD2 covers 7 bases. Sequenced: PBMCs. The source of this sequence is a young woman in good health. CDR3 nucleotide sequence: TGTGCCAGCAGCCCCGGGGAGGGTTTTCCCTACAATGAGCAGTTCTTC. Protein product: CASSPGEGFPYNEQFF.